What follows are 22 T cell receptor beta chains derived from one specimen sequenced in a study of T cell responses to AZD1222 COVID-19 vaccine. TCRdb keeps only in-frame clones here, not all; method: immunoSEQ multiplex PCR. The data hold more than 85,000 clones, with about 87% observed a single time. The sample in question was peripheral blood, obtained on day 0 of AZD1222 vaccination. Receptors were obtained from an adult in good health.

The chain joins TRBV15 to TRBJ1-1; 7 nucleotides align to TRBD1. Trimming removed 1 base from V and 1 base from J; junction bases left unmatched: 3. Germline V gives CDR1 LNHNV, CDR2 YYDKDF (reference sequence). The CDR3 has 15 amino acids. This CDR3 is CATSRVRQGNTEAFF. The DNA for the CDR3 is TGTGCCACCAGCAGAGTCAGACAGGGGAACACTGAAGCTTTCTTT.

This clone was observed a few times. V usage is TRBV7-9 and J usage is TRBJ1-1, with unresolved D. V lost 5 bases, J lost 2 bases, and 12 bases lay in between. CDR1 is SEHNR and CDR2 is FQNEAQ in the germline V gene (reference sequence). The CDR3 sequence is 14 residues long. As DNA, the CDR3 is TGTGCCAGCAGCCAGGAAAGTCGTAACACTGAAGCTTTCTTT. Protein sequence: CASSQESRNTEAFF.

This clone was observed a single time. The V and J genes are TRBV28 and TRBJ1-4; D is ambiguous. From germline, CDR1 is MDHEN and CDR2 SYDVKM. The CDR3 length is 13 residues. Between the trimmed V and J ends, which lost 3 bases and 4 bases, there was a span of 6 bases. CDR3 in DNA: TGTGCCAGCAGTTTGATAGGTAATGAAAAACTGTTTTTT. This encodes CASSLIGNEKLFF.

V and J are TRBV7-9 and TRBJ1-1; D is unclear. With 1 base removed from V and 1 base from J, the gap between germline ends came to 7 bases. The CDR3 extends over 14 amino acids. Germline V gene lookup returns CDR1 SEHNR and CDR2 FQNEAQ (reference sequence). The CDR3 region is CASSLVLGNTEAFF. The CDR3 DNA follows: TGTGCCAGCAGCTTAGTGTTAGGGAACACTGAAGCTTTCTTT.

V gene TRBV3-1 (or the pseudogene TRBV3-2) combines with J gene TRBJ1-2; tentatively, D is TRBD1 (5 bases). This CDR3 spans 14 amino acids. With 0 bases removed from V and 8 bases from J, the gap between germline ends came to 13 bases. In germline, CDR1 is LGHDT, CDR2 YNNKEL (reference sequence). The CDR3 sequence: CASSQDNTGVGYTF. As DNA, the CDR3 is TGTGCCAGCAGCCAAGATAATACGGGGGTCGGCTACACCTTC.

This chain connects TRBV5-4 to TRBJ1-3, with 7 bases aligning to TRBD1. Germline V gene data show CDR1 as SGHNT and CDR2 as YYREEE (reference sequence). The CDR3 extends over 17 amino acids. Trimming took 4 bases from V and 0 from J; bases not matched to a gene: 10. The CDR3 nucleotides are TGTGCCAGCAGCCTTAGGACAGGTCCTAACTCTGGAAACACCATATATTTT. Translation gives CASSLRTGPNSGNTIYF.

This rearrangement joins TRBV5-4 to TRBJ1-3; the match to TRBD1 covers 9 bases. The V segment lost 3 bases and the J segment 6 bases; nucleotides outside the gene matches: 10. This CDR3 comprises 16 residues. Germline V gene sequence: CDR1 SGHNT, CDR2 YYREEE (reference sequence). The CDR3 region is CASSSGPGQGVNTIYF. CDR3 bases: TGTGCCAGCAGCTCAGGTCCGGGACAGGGCGTAAACACCATATATTTT.

The V gene is TRBV20-1, the J gene TRBJ2-7; no firm D call. Germline CDR1 and CDR2: DFQATT and SNEGSKA (reference sequence). The CDR3 contains 11 residues. V lost 1 base and J lost 7, with 8 bases in between. The CDR3 region is CSARVRSEQYF. The CDR3, as DNA: TGCAGTGCTAGAGTTAGGAGTGAGCAGTACTTC.

The chain couples TRBV2 to TRBJ1-3, with D perhaps TRBD1 (5 bases). The germline V gene encodes CDR1 SNHLY and CDR2 FYNNEI. CDR3 length: 19 residues. V was shortened by 6 bases and J by 4 bases, with 28 bases between the two germline ends. The CDR3 nucleotides read TGTGCCAGCAGGGCCCGGGGACCTCAAGATCGGGGAGCGGGAAACACCATATATTTT. It yields the protein CASRARGPQDRGAGNTIYF. Based on the CDR3 plus reference TRBV2 and TRBJ1-3, the full variable domain is EPEVTQTPSHQVTQMGQEVILRCVPISNHLYFYWYRQILGQKVEFLVSFYNNEISEKSEIFDDQFSVERPDGSNFTLKIRSTKLEDSAMYFCASRARGPQDRGAGNTIYFGEGSWLTVV.

The chain carries TRBV6-1 and TRBJ1-1; D call uncertain. V was shortened by 5 bases and J by 3 bases, with 10 bases between the two germline ends. The germline gives CDR1 MNHNS, CDR2 SASEGT. There are 13 residues in the CDR3. CDR3 loop: CASSYGGYTEAFF. CDR3 nucleotides: TGTGCCAGCAGTTATGGAGGGTACACTGAAGCTTTCTTT.

The chain couples TRBV7-9 to TRBJ1-1; no clear D. CDR1 SEHNR and CDR2 FQNEAQ come from the germline V gene (reference sequence). CDR3 length: 15 amino acids. With 5 bases removed from V and 3 bases from J, the gap between germline ends came to 16 bases. In DNA, the CDR3 is TGTGCCAGCAGCCCCGAGTCCTCGGCGTACACTGAAGCTTTCTTT. Protein: CASSPESSAYTEAFF.

The rearrangement uses TRBV18 and TRBJ1-3; perhaps TRBD1 as D (6 bases). This CDR3 is built from 17 residues. Trimming removed 1 base from V and 0 bases from J, with 13 bases in between. CDR1 is KGHSH and CDR2 is LQKENI in the germline V gene. In nucleotides, the CDR3 is TGTGCCAGCTCACCACTGGGGGCGGAAAACTCTGGAAACACCATATATTTT. This translates into CASSPLGAENSGNTIYF.

The chain has TRBV29-1 and TRBJ2-7; D is possibly TRBD1 (6 bases). With 4 bases removed from V and 3 bases from J, the gap between germline ends came to 10 bases. Germline values: CDR1 SQVTM, CDR2 ANQGSEA. The CDR3 is made up of 12 amino acids. CDR3 nucleotides: TGCAGCGTTGGACAGGTGATCTACGAGCAGTACTTC. Protein sequence: CSVGQVIYEQYF.

V gene TRBV19 combines with J gene TRBJ2-6, with 10 bases identical to TRBD1. The CDR3 runs 16 residues. CDR1 is LNHDA and CDR2 is SQIVND in the germline V gene (reference sequence). Unmatched junction bases numbered 4, after V lost 6 bases and J lost 2 bases. The CDR3 loop reads CASSRQGATGANVLTF. In DNA form, the CDR3 reads TGTGCCAGTAGCCGACAGGGGGCCACTGGGGCCAACGTCCTGACTTTC.

This chain connects TRBV19 to TRBJ1-2; D unresolved. CDR1 and CDR2 from the germline V gene are LNHDA and SQIVND (reference sequence). The CDR3 runs to 15 residues. Trimming removed 4 bases from V and 2 bases from J, with 14 bases in between. CDR3 sequence (DNA): TGTGCCAGTAGTAACCGGGGTCTTAGAAACTATGGCTACACCTTC. Encoded protein: CASSNRGLRNYGYTF.

V is TRBV7-9 and J is TRBJ2-2, with no clear D. This CDR3 comprises 14 residues. Trimming pared 3 bases from V and 0 bases from J, leaving 5 bases between. Germline CDR1 SEHNR, CDR2 FQNEAQ (reference sequence). The CDR3 DNA reads as TGTGCCAGCAGCTTTCCTGCGAACACCGGGGAGCTGTTTTTT. As protein: CASSFPANTGELFF.

The chain recombines TRBV2 with TRBJ2-5; 10 bases are a match to TRBD2. The CDR3 loop spans 14 amino acids. Germline CDR1 and CDR2: SNHLY and FYNNEI. The V and J ends lost 10 bases and 5 bases, in that order; junction bases with no gene match: 10. CDR3 region: CATQRGGLIETQYF. The CDR3 nucleotides read TGTGCCACCCAGCGGGGGGGCCTGATTGAGACCCAGTACTTC.

This clone was recorded once. V gene TRBV18 combines with J gene TRBJ2-6, with D unclear. This CDR3 has 13 amino acids. From germline, CDR1 is KGHSH and CDR2 LQKENI. V was pared by 4 bases and J by 5 bases, with 6 bases between. CDR3 loop: CASSLDWANVLTF. As DNA, the CDR3 is TGTGCCAGCTCACTCGACTGGGCCAACGTCCTGACTTTC.

This clone has just one count. This chain joins TRBV5-1 and TRBJ2-2; the D is unclear. This CDR3 is 14 amino acids long. Per germline, CDR1 SGHRS and CDR2 YFSETQ. V lost 4 bases and J lost 0, with 7 bases in between. CDR3 amino acids: CASSGVPNTGELFF. The CDR3 nucleotides are TGCGCCAGCAGCGGGGTCCCGAACACCGGGGAGCTGTTTTTT.

The CDR3 sequence: CASSLGQGGPDTQYF. The CDR3 nucleotides are TGCGCCAGCAGCTTGGGGCAGGGAGGCCCAGATACGCAGTATTTT. This chain joins TRBV5-1 and TRBJ2-3, with a tentative D call TRBD2 (6 bases). Trimming cost V 0 bases and J 4 bases, with 12 bases left between them. CDR1 SGHRS and CDR2 YFSETQ come from the germline V gene. The CDR3 is 15 residues long.

V gene TRBV27 combines with J gene TRBJ2-6; D perhaps matches TRBD1 (5 bases). The CDR3 has 15 amino acids. Germline CDR1 reads MNHEY; CDR2 reads SMNVEV (reference sequence). Trimming shortened V by 3 bases and J by 2 bases, and 8 bases separated the two germline ends. This CDR3 is CASSLGLPGANVLTF. For the CDR3, the DNA is TGTGCCAGCAGTTTGGGGCTACCTGGGGCCAACGTCCTGACTTTC. The full variable domain, its missing parts supplied by reference TRBV27 and TRBJ2-6, is EAQVTQNPRYLITVTGKKLTVTCSQNMNHEYMSWYRQDPGLGLRQIYYSMNVEVTDKGDVPEGYKVSRKEKRNFPLILESPSPNQTSLYFCASSLGLPGANVLTFGAGSRLTVL.

This chain joins TRBV7-9 and TRBJ1-4; maybe TRBD1 (6 bases). The CDR3 loop spans 15 amino acids. Germline V lookup: CDR1 SEHNR, CDR2 FQNEAQ (reference sequence). Between the trimmed V and J ends, which lost 5 bases and 7 bases, there was a span of 17 bases. The CDR3 nucleotides read TGTGCCAGCAGCAGCTCCGGGGGGCGAACTGAAAAACTGTTTTTT. Amino acids: CASSSSGGRTEKLFF.